One and the same sample provided the 26 T cell receptor beta chains below, sequenced in a study of CXCR3-negative and CXCR3-positive naive CD8 T cells. UMI-labeled TRB cDNA libraries were prepared by 5' RACE. TCRdb reanalyzed the 5' RACE reads and collapses them to one entry per CDR3 protein, without DNA. The sample totals 75,000 to 100,000 distinct CDR3 sequences. Sequencing was performed on naive CXCR3- CD8+ T cells from blood. The subset was: CD45RO-CCR7+CD27+CD95- naive CD8+ T cells lacking CXCR3 (TNR3-). The origin of the receptors is a human donor in good health. Some clones in this sample may be carry-over from other donors' samples.

This chain joins TRBV7-9 and TRBJ2-7; there is no DNA to check the TCRdb D call of TRBD1. Germline CDR1 SEHNR, CDR2 FQNEAQ (reference sequence). The CDR3 is 14 amino acids. The CDR3 is CASSLEGGAYEQYF.

The chain uses TRBV12-3 or TRBV12-4 and TRBJ2-7; TCRdb indicates TRBD1, and absent DNA this call remains unverified. The CDR3 is 14 amino acids. CDR3 residues: CASSFDGRGYEQYF.

The chain couples TRBV6-1 to TRBJ2-7; the D call of TRBD1 rests on TCRdb alone, since no DNA is present to check it. The CDR3 sequence is 16 residues long. The germline V gene encodes CDR1 MNHNS and CDR2 SASEGT. The CDR3 spells CASSGRGQGVSYEQYF.

J is TRBJ2-1 and V is TRBV12-2. TRBV12-2 is a pseudogene. The CDR3 is made up of 12 amino acids. The CDR3 spells CASRLPGVEQFF.

The chain couples TRBV7-6 to TRBJ2-7; TCRdb reports TRBD1, a call that lacks DNA to check it against. Per the germline V gene, CDR1 is SGHVS and CDR2 is FNYEAQ. This CDR3 is built from 15 residues. CDR3 in amino acids: CASSAHGRPEGEQYF.

This CDR3 is CASSYVTSLFTGELFF. This chain uses TRBV6-6 with TRBJ2-2; TCRdb outputs TRBD2, but without DNA this stays unchecked. This CDR3 spans 16 amino acids. CDR1 is MNHNY and CDR2 is SVGAGI in the germline V gene (reference sequence).

The chain combines TRBV20-1 with TRBJ2-7; the TCRdb D gene call, TRBD2, has no DNA to confirm it. Germline CDR1 reads DFQATT; CDR2 reads SNEGSKA (reference sequence). This CDR3 region has 14 residues. The CDR3 sequence: CSARVSGRELEQYF.

The rearrangement uses TRBV6-5 and TRBJ1-1; TCRdb designates TRBD1, a call that cannot be tested without DNA. CDR1 MNHEY and CDR2 SVGAGI come from the germline V gene. CDR3 length: 17 amino acids. The CDR3 sequence: CASSYSIGEEGNTEAFF.

The chain couples TRBV29-1 to TRBJ2-1. Germline values: CDR1 SQVTM, CDR2 ANQGSEA. The length of the CDR3 is 11 residues. CDR3 in amino acids: CSVLTSNEQFF.

V usage is TRBV29-1 and J usage is TRBJ1-5; TCRdb outputs TRBD1, but without DNA this stays unchecked. The CDR3 consists of 13 residues. Germline CDR1 reads SQVTM; CDR2 reads ANQGSEA. CDR3 sequence: CSAWTGGNQPQHF.

The genes are TRBV12-3 or TRBV12-4 and TRBJ2-1; TCRdb names TRBD1, which stays unverified in the absence of DNA. This CDR3 has 14 residues. This chain's CDR3 is CASSTSGLGGEQFF.

The chain links TRBV7-9 to TRBJ2-1; lacking DNA, the TRBD1 call made by TCRdb goes unchecked. The CDR3 runs to 13 residues. Germline assignment: CDR1 SEHNR and CDR2 FQNEAQ (reference sequence). This chain's CDR3 is CASSFIVPGEQFF.

The CDR3 here is CASNLQGTGELFF. The chain couples TRBV5-1 to TRBJ2-2; TCRdb's D gene call, TRBD1, goes unchecked for lack of DNA. Germline CDR1 is SGHRS and CDR2 is YFSETQ. The CDR3 covers 13 residues.

The chain carries TRBV7-9 and TRBJ2-7. The CDR3 is 11 residues long. Per the germline V gene, CDR1 is SEHNR and CDR2 is FQNEAQ (reference sequence). CDR3 sequence reads: CASSLDYEQYF.

According to its frequency, this clonotype is medium-sized. The rearrangement joins TRBV10-1 to TRBJ2-7; TCRdb reports TRBD1, a call that lacks DNA to check it against. Germline lookup yields CDR1 WNHNN and CDR2 SYGVQD (reference sequence). The CDR3 consists of 12 residues. CDR3 loop: CASSRGGYEQYF.

The V and J genes are TRBV27 and TRBJ2-1; the TCRdb D gene call, TRBD2, has no DNA to confirm it. The CDR3 runs to 14 residues. Germline lookup yields CDR1 MNHEY and CDR2 SMNVEV (reference sequence). CDR3 sequence: CASSTGTRGDEQFF.

The V call is TRBV5-1, the J call TRBJ2-3; the TCRdb D gene call, TRBD2, has no DNA to confirm it. In germline, CDR1 is SGHRS, CDR2 YFSETQ. The CDR3 extends over 14 amino acids. The CDR3 is CASSDAGETDTQYF.

V usage is TRBV7-2 and J usage is TRBJ2-7; the D gene TCRdb calls, TRBD2, cannot be checked with no DNA. This CDR3 spans 14 amino acids. Looked up from germline, CDR1 is SGHTA and CDR2 is FQGNSA. The CDR3 spells CASSPGLAGAEQYF.

The genes are TRBV5-1 and TRBJ2-7. The CDR3 length is 13 residues. CDR1 and CDR2 from the germline V gene are SGHRS and YFSETQ. The CDR3 spells CASSLATSDEQYF. The whole variable domain, remainder taken from reference TRBV5-1 and TRBJ2-7, is KAGVTQTPRYLIKTRGQQVTLSCSPISGHRSVSWYQQTPGQGLQFLFEYFSETQRNKGNFPGRFSGRQFSNSRSEMNVSTLELGDSALYLCASSLATSDEQYFGPGTRLTVT.

The rearrangement links TRBV11-2 to TRBJ2-1; the TCRdb call, TRBD1, lacks DNA for checking. Germline CDR1 SGHAT, CDR2 FQNNGV. The CDR3 has 15 residues. CDR3 amino acids: CASSFLTGGGNEQFF.

This chain joins TRBV18 and TRBJ2-3; TCRdb reports TRBD2, a call that lacks DNA to check it against. Germline CDR1 and CDR2: KGHSH and LQKENI. The CDR3 contains 16 residues. CDR3: CASSRTSGGSTDTQYF.

V gene TRBV29-1 combines with J gene TRBJ1-2; lacking DNA, the TRBD1 call made by TCRdb goes unchecked. The CDR3 covers 13 residues. Germline V gene sequence: CDR1 SQVTM, CDR2 ANQGSEA. This chain's CDR3 is CSVIPPGVSGYTF.

J is TRBJ2-7 and V is TRBV28; TCRdb lists TRBD2, though no DNA is available to test this call. The CDR3 extends over 15 amino acids. The germline CDR1 and CDR2 sequences are MDHEN and SYDVKM. The CDR3 loop is CASSDKLAGGLEQYF.

This chain links TRBV7-9 with TRBJ2-1; no DNA is available, so the TRBD2 call from TCRdb remains unchecked. The CDR3 extends over 18 amino acids. CDR1 and CDR2 (germline): SEHNR, FQNEAQ (reference sequence). The CDR3 here is CASSPLIAGGSSYNEQFF.

J is TRBJ1-5 and V is TRBV12-3 or TRBV12-4; TCRdb returns TRBD1, unconfirmable since there is no DNA. The CDR3 covers 20 residues. CDR3 sequence reads: CASSSTPAGTGPISNQPQHF.

The V and J genes are TRBV6-5 and TRBJ2-3; TCRdb designates TRBD1, a call that cannot be tested without DNA. Per germline, CDR1 MNHEY and CDR2 SVGAGI. The CDR3 has 15 residues. CDR3 sequence reads: CASSYGTGGRDTQYF.